The rows below give T cell receptor beta chains drawn from one sample of a study of OX40 agonist ivuxolimab in advanced cancers. Only in-frame clones appear in the TCRdb table, and some are missing; sequencing was by immunoSEQ multiplex PCR. The sample contains 70,000 or so clones, roughly nine tenths of which appear only once. The sequencing used CD4+ or CD8+ T cells sorted from blood, collected in a trial of the OX40 agonist ivuxolimab. These receptors came from an adult with an advanced solid tumor such as melanoma, head and neck, liver or kidney cancer. Each CDR3 is given with its conserved first and last residue. The D gene is left open where the match is weak. Clone size appears in some rows only: once, few, many, or a class for an expanded clone.

TRBV30	TRBJ2-1	14	TRBD2	-	CACGAGALYNEQFF	TGTGCCTGCGGAGCGGGAGCCCTCTACAATGAGCAGTTCTTC
TRBV15	TRBJ2-7	12	-	-	CATSRKGYEQYF	TGTGCCACCAGCAGAAAGGGCTACGAGCAGTACTTC
TRBV28	TRBJ1-2	14	TRBD1	-	CASSSGGTGTDYTF	TGTGCCAGCAGTTCTGGCGGGACAGGGACGGACTACACCTTC
TRBV7-3	TRBJ2-3	15	-	once	CASSQGRESTDTQYF	TGTGCCAGCAGCCAGGGGCGGGAGTCCACAGATACGCAGTATTTT
TRBV19	TRBJ2-3	15	-	once	CASSPPWTATDTQYF	TGTGCCAGTAGTCCCCCATGGACAGCCACAGATACGCAGTATTTT
TRBV5-4	TRBJ2-2	16	TRBD1	-	CASSFSGTEDTGELFF	TGTGCCAGCAGCTTCTCCGGGACAGAAGACACCGGGGAGCTGTTTTTT
TRBV7-8	TRBJ1-5	15	-	-	CASSLTPYSNQPQHF	TGTGCCAGCAGCTTAACACCCTATAGCAATCAGCCCCAGCATTTT
TRBV7-3	TRBJ2-2	15	TRBD2	once	CASSEGTSGTGELFF	TGTGCCAGCAGCGAAGGGACTAGCGGCACCGGGGAGCTGTTTTTT
TRBV2	TRBJ1-5	16	-	-	CASGAGGLHSNQPQHF	TGTGCCAGCGGTGCGGGGGGACTGCACAGCAATCAGCCCCAGCATTTT
TRBV7-9	TRBJ2-7	13	-	-	CASSLEDRYEQYF	TGTGCCAGCAGCTTAGAAGACAGGTACGAGCAGTACTTC
TRBV15	TRBJ2-7	11	-	-	CAIRVTYEQYF	TGTGCCATCAGGGTTACCTACGAGCAGTACTTC
TRBV30	TRBJ2-3	14	TRBD2	-	CAWTPSGSLYTQYF	TGTGCCTGGACCCCTAGCGGGAGTTTGTATACGCAGTATTTT
TRBV7-9	TRBJ2-7	15	TRBD1	-	CASSPTGDQTYEQYF	TGTGCCAGCAGCCCGACAGGGGACCAAACCTACGAGCAGTACTTC
TRBV6-5	TRBJ1-2	11	-	-	CASSPGYGYTF	TGTGCCAGCAGTCCAGGATATGGCTACACCTTC
TRBV6-5	TRBJ2-1	15	-	-	CASSYGDPRYHEQFF	TGTGCCAGCAGTTACGGGGACCCTAGGTACCATGAGCAGTTCTTC
TRBV5-8	TRBJ2-5	12	-	once	CASSLGLQTQYF	TGTGCCAGCAGCTTAGGACTTCAGACCCAGTACTTC
TRBV6-1	TRBJ1-1	15	-	-	CASYLGRVPNTEAFF	TGTGCCTCATATCTTGGCCGGGTCCCTAACACTGAAGCTTTCTTT
TRBV7-2	TRBJ2-1	13	-	-	CAIRDTTYNEQFF	TGTGCCATCCGGGACACCACTTACAATGAGCAGTTCTTC
TRBV7-8	TRBJ1-3	16	-	-	CASSLVPDGIGNTIYF	TGTGCCAGCAGCTTAGTCCCGGACGGAATCGGAAACACCATATATTTT
TRBV10-2	TRBJ2-3	15	TRBD1	-	CAISRDRGWADTQYF	TGCGCCATTTCCCGGGACAGGGGTTGGGCGGATACGCAGTATTTT
TRBV6-1	TRBJ1-5	18	TRBD1	few	CASSERRQGASGNQPQHF	TGTGCCAGCAGTGAAAGGAGACAGGGGGCGAGTGGCAATCAGCCCCAGCATTTT
TRBV4-3	TRBJ2-7	15	-	few	CASSQDSTSLYEQYF	TGCGCCAGCAGCCAAGATTCGACTTCCCTCTACGAGCAGTACTTC
TRBV5-1	TRBJ1-4	17	-	-	CASSPLGPTWDNEKLFF	TGCGCCAGCAGCCCTTTGGGACCGACGTGGGACAATGAAAAACTGTTTTTT
TRBV7-9	TRBJ2-7	15	-	-	CASSLPQGFGDEQYF	TGTGCCAGCAGCTTACCCCAGGGGTTTGGCGACGAGCAGTACTTC
TRBV5-8	TRBJ1-5	17	-	-	CASSLGGDGKSNQPQHF	TGTGCCAGCAGCTTGGGTGGCGACGGAAAAAGCAATCAGCCCCAGCATTTT
TRBV19	TRBJ2-5	13	TRBD1	-	CASSMDREETQYF	TGTGCCAGTAGTATGGACAGGGAAGAGACCCAGTACTTC
TRBV7-6	TRBJ2-2	14	-	-	CASSFSGATGELFF	TGTGCCAGCAGCTTCTCAGGGGCCACCGGGGAGCTGTTTTTT
TRBV2	TRBJ2-1	16	TRBD2	-	CASSRRTSGRYNEQFF	TGTGCCAGCAGTAGAAGGACTAGCGGGAGATACAATGAGCAGTTCTTC
TRBV4-3	TRBJ1-2	15	-	-	CASSQDRVVAYGYTF	TGCGCCAGCAGCCAAGACAGGGTTGTCGCCTATGGCTACACCTTC
TRBV11-3	TRBJ2-3	14	-	-	CASCDGTSTDTQYF	TGTGCCAGCTGTGATGGGACCAGCACAGATACGCAGTATTTT
TRBV13	TRBJ2-1	16	-	-	CASSLLGDSNYNEQFF	TGTGCCAGCAGCTTATTGGGAGACAGCAACTACAATGAGCAGTTCTTC
TRBV15	TRBJ2-7	16	-	-	CATSSWLAYSSYEQYF	TGTGCCACCAGCAGTTGGCTAGCATACAGCTCCTACGAGCAGTACTTC
TRBV11-2	TRBJ2-5	14	-	-	CASSFWTEQETQYF	TGTGCCAGCAGCTTTTGGACCGAGCAAGAGACCCAGTACTTC
TRBV19	TRBJ2-1	15	TRBD2	-	CASSIAGGSYNEQFF	TGTGCCAGTAGTATTGCGGGAGGGTCCTACAATGAGCAGTTCTTC
TRBV11-2	TRBJ1-5	17	TRBD1	-	CASSLPPTGELKASQHF	TGTGCCAGCAGCTTACCTCCGACAGGGGAGCTCAAGGCGTCCCAGCATTTT
TRBV11-2	TRBJ2-3	18	TRBD2	-	CASSLIWTSGEGADTQYF	TGTGCCAGCAGCTTGATTTGGACTAGCGGGGAAGGGGCAGATACGCAGTATTTT
TRBV4-3	TRBJ1-4	18	TRBD1	many	CASSRREGAPSTNEKLFF	TGCGCCAGCAGCCGGAGGGAGGGGGCTCCATCAACTAATGAAAAACTGTTTTTT
TRBV28	TRBJ2-5	13	-	-	CASSLSADGTQYF	TGTGCCAGCAGTTTATCCGCCGATGGGACCCAGTACTTC
TRBV11-2	TRBJ2-7	14	-	-	CASSLAARPYEQYF	TGTGCCAGCAGCTTAGCGGCTAGACCATACGAGCAGTACTTC
TRBV9	TRBJ2-7	15	TRBD2	-	CASSARLAGEGEQYF	TGTGCCAGCAGCGCTAGACTAGCGGGAGAGGGGGAGCAGTACTTC
TRBV5-8	TRBJ1-2	12	-	-	CASSFGRMGYTF	TGTGCCAGCAGCTTCGGCAGAATGGGCTACACCTTC
TRBV9	TRBJ2-5	15	TRBD1	-	CASSLFPGGLGTQYF	TGTGCCAGCAGTCTTTTCCCAGGGGGCTTAGGGACCCAGTACTTC
TRBV27	TRBJ2-3	16	TRBD2	-	CASSSGLAGGYDTQYF	TGTGCCAGCAGTTCTGGACTAGCGGGAGGATACGATACGCAGTATTTT
TRBV28	TRBJ2-1	13	-	few	CASSPEYFSEQFF	TGTGCCAGCAGTCCTGAATACTTCTCCGAGCAGTTCTTC
TRBV6-5	TRBJ1-4	13	-	-	CASSYVANEKLFF	TGTGCCAGCAGTTACGTGGCGAATGAAAAACTGTTTTTT
TRBV5-6	TRBJ1-2	14	-	once	CASSLGDATSGYTF	TGTGCCAGCAGCTTGGGGGACGCCACCTCGGGCTACACCTTC
TRBV11-2	TRBJ2-1	18	TRBD2	-	CASSLIRGREAAYNEQFF	TGTGCCAGCAGCTTAATTCGGGGTCGGGAGGCAGCCTACAATGAGCAGTTCTTC
TRBV4-1	TRBJ2-7	15	TRBD1	-	CASSQADRGPYEQYF	TGCGCCAGCAGCCAGGCGGACAGGGGGCCCTACGAGCAGTACTTC